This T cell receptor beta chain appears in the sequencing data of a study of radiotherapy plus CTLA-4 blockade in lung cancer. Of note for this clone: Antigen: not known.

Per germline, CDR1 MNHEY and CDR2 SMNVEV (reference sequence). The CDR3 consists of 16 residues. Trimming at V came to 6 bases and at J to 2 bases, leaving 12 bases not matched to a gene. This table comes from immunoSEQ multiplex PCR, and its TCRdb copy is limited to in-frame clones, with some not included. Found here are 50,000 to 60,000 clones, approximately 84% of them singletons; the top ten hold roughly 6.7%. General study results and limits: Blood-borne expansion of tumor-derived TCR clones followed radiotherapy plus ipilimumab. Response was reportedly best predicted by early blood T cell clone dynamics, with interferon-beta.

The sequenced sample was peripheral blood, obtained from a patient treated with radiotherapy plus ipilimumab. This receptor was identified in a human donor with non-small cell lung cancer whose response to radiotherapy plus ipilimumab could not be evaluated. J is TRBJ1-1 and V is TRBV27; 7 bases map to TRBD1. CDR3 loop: CASSPPPTGVNTEAFF. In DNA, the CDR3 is TGTGCCAGCAGCCCTCCCCCCACAGGGGTTAACACTGAAGCTTTCTTT.